This T cell receptor beta chain originates from a study of CD8 T cells in Susac syndrome. Through negative isolation, CD4+ and CD8+ T cells were obtained, while TEMRA cells were enriched using FACS. The CDR3 loop spans 16 amino acids. V lost 2 bases and J lost 2; bases outside the gene matches: 8. The germline V gene encodes CDR1 SNHLY and CDR2 FYNNEI. The study's findings and limits: Sixteen Susac-specific public clones were found in total CD8+ repertoires and five in CD8+ TEMRA repertoires.

Random hexamers were used to reverse transcribe an amount of roughly 0.5 to 1 ug RNA. TCRdb ran MiXCR on the immunoSEQ multiplex PCR reads and lists one entry per CDR3 protein. Altogether about 130,000 distinct CDR3 sequences are present, 95% being singletons, with the ten largest covering 0.15% to 0.2%. As regards this clonotype: Its antigen remains unknown.

The source is a human donor with Susac syndrome. Input material: CD8+ T cells from PBMCs. The chain recombines TRBV2 with TRBJ1-2; 7 nucleotides match TRBD1. The CDR3: CASSETGAPQNYGYTF. CDR3 bases: TGTGCCAGCAGTGAAACAGGGGCACCACAGAACTATGGCTACACCTTC.